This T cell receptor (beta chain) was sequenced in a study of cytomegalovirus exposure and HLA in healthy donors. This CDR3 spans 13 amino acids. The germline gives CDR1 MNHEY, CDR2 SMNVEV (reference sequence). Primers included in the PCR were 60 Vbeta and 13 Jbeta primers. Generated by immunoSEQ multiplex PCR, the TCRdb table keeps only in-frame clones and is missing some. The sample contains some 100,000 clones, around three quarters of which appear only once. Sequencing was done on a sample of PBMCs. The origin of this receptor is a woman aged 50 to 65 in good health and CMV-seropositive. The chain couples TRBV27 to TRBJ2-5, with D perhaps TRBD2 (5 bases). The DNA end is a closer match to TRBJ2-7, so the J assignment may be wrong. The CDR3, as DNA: TGTGCCAGCGGTCCATCGGCGGGTGGCGAGCAGTACTTC. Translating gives CASGPSAGGEQYF.